Presented here are 18 T cell receptor beta chains from one specimen sequenced in a study of T cells in Graves' hyperthyroidism and ophthalmopathy. Using RNA transcripts as the source, TCR beta CDR3 regions were amplified. Initially, a first-round RT-PCR of the TCR CDR3 employed the HTBI primer set. TCRdb reprocessed the multiplex PCR reads with MiXCR, giving one entry per CDR3 protein. The table has a few hundred thousand distinct CDR3 sequences, about 13% seen once. The sequenced sample was blood. These receptors were collected from a man aged 25-45 years with Graves' hyperthyroidism that later progressed to Graves' ophthalmopathy.

V and J are TRBV15 and TRBJ2-1, with TRBD2 matching over 8 bases. Germline V lookup: CDR1 LNHNV, CDR2 YYDKDF (reference sequence). This CDR3 has 17 residues. J lost 10 bases, V lost 3 bases, and 17 bases had no gene match. CDR3 nucleotides: TGTGCCACCAGCAGTGTCCTTCTCGGGGGGGGCCGGGTGGAGCAGTTCTTC. It is translated as CATSSVLLGGGRVEQFF.

The gene calls are TRBV10-3 and TRBJ2-3; weak D call: TRBD2 (5 bases). The CDR3 is 12 amino acids. V was trimmed by 11 bases and J by 4 bases, leaving 13 bases between them. Per the germline V gene, CDR1 is ENHRY and CDR2 is SYGVKD. Written as DNA, the CDR3 is TGTGCCGCCGGACTGGGAGCAGATACGCAGTATTTT. Its translation: CAAGLGADTQYF.

This clonotype was counted only a few times. This sequence joins TRBV4-2 and TRBJ2-6; D gene ambiguous. Germline CDR1 is LGHNA and CDR2 is YNFKEQ. Trimming removed 0 bases at V and 2 bases at J, with 5 bases between. The CDR3 contains 15 residues. CDR3 protein: CASSQEATGANVLTF. DNA for the CDR3: TGTGCCAGCAGCCAAGAGGCCACTGGGGCCAACGTCCTGACTTTC.

Turning to this clonotype: Just one base apart from a much larger clone, this may be a read error. The chain has TRBV30 and TRBJ2-1; D is undetermined. This CDR3 region has 11 residues. V gave up 6 bases and J gave up 8 bases, with 11 bases separating them. In germline, CDR1 is GTSNPN, CDR2 SVGIG (reference sequence). This CDR3 reads CACPVWDEQFF. As DNA, the CDR3 is TGTGCCTGCCCCGTATGGGATGAGCAGTTCTTC.

This clonotype was seen ten or more times. The chain uses TRBV5-1 and TRBJ2-3; 9 nucleotides match TRBD1. Germline V gene sequence: CDR1 SGHRS, CDR2 YFSETQ. CDR3 length equals 13 residues. V trimming: 4 bases; J trimming: 6 bases; junction bases outside the gene matches: 3. The CDR3 spells CASSPDRGDTQYF. The CDR3 nucleotides are TGCGCCAGCAGCCCAGACAGGGGGGATACGCAGTATTTT.

This clonotype was observed at least ten times. V usage is TRBV20-1 and J usage is TRBJ1-4; D gene ambiguous. The CDR3 length is 12 residues. Germline CDR1 is DFQATT and CDR2 is SNEGSKA (reference sequence). The V gene lost 5 bases and the J gene lost 7 bases, with 11 bases spanning the gap. CDR3 DNA: TGCAGTGCTTCTGGACGGAGTGAAAAACTGTTTTTT. Protein: CSASGRSEKLFF.

In the case of this clonotype: A much larger clone differs by one base, so this may be a read error. V and J are TRBV30 and TRBJ1-2; D may be TRBD1 (5 bases). The germline CDR1 and CDR2 sequences are GTSNPN and SVGIG (reference sequence). The CDR3 is 13 residues long. CDR3: CAWSAGTSYGCTF. CDR3 sequence (DNA): TGTGCCTGGAGTGCCGGGACGTCCTATGGCTGCACCTTC.

This clonotype was seen at least ten times. The chain combines TRBV11-1 with TRBJ2-1; D is unresolved. From germline, CDR1 is SGHAT and CDR2 FQDESV (reference sequence). With 5 bases removed from V and 6 bases from J, the gap between germline ends came to 11 bases. The CDR3 spans 13 residues. CDR3 DNA sequence: TGTGCCAGCAGCCTATGGTTAGCCAATGAGCAGTTCTTC. Protein: CASSLWLANEQFF.

This clonotype was observed a few times. V and J are TRBV19 and TRBJ2-3, with a weak D call TRBD2 (6 bases). The CDR3 has 16 residues. Deletions cut 7 bases from V and 0 bases from J, with 17 bases between. Germline loops: CDR1 LNHDA, CDR2 SQIVND (reference sequence). The CDR3 is CASTKGAGRSTDTQYF. The CDR3 DNA is TGTGCCAGTACCAAAGGGGCGGGGCGAAGCACAGATACGCAGTATTTT.

This clonotype was counted ten times or more. The chain couples TRBV3-1 to TRBJ2-5; D gene unclear. Germline CDR1 LGHDT, CDR2 YNNKEL (reference sequence). Trimming pared 5 bases from V and 8 bases from J, leaving 6 bases between. The CDR3 consists of 10 residues. In DNA, the CDR3 is TGTGCCAGCAGCTCCGGAACCCAGTACTTC. Encoded protein: CASSSGTQYF.

The chain has TRBV9 and TRBJ2-3, with D perhaps TRBD1 (5 bases). CDR1 is SGDLS, CDR2 YYNGEE, per germline. V lost 0 bases and J 2 bases, leaving 16 bases between the germline ends. The length of the CDR3 is 17 residues. In DNA form, the CDR3 reads TGTGCCAGCAGCGTAGAGGGGAAGGGCAGGGACACAGATACGCAGTATTTT. This encodes CASSVEGKGRDTDTQYF.

This clonotype was detected ten times or more. This chain connects TRBV12-3 or TRBV12-4 to TRBJ2-1; 13 bases map to TRBD2. CDR3 length: 16 amino acids. The V gene end was trimmed by 6 bases and the J gene end by 10 bases; junction bases not matched to a gene: 12. The CDR3 coding sequence is TGTGCCAGCAGCCCGACTGGACTAGCGGGGGTTGGGGAGCAGTTCTTC. It yields the protein CASSPTGLAGVGEQFF.

This clonotype was found a few times. The genes are TRBV20-1 and TRBJ1-6; D not certain. The V end was cut by 1 base, the J end by 5 bases, with 12 bases between. This CDR3 spans 15 amino acids. Germline-derived CDR1 and CDR2 are DFQATT and SNEGSKA (reference sequence). DNA of the CDR3: TGCAGTGCTAGAGTTCAGGAAAACAATAATTCACCCCTCCACTTT. The encoded protein is CSARVQENNNSPLHF.

The chain has TRBV6-4 and TRBJ2-5, with 11 bases fitting TRBD2. The CDR3 is 18 residues long. Trimming removed 7 bases from V and 2 bases from J; junction bases left unmatched: 15. Germline values: CDR1 MRHNA, CDR2 SNTAGT. CDR3 region: CASIHVPGLADQQETQYF. The CDR3 nucleotides read TGTGCCAGCATTCATGTCCCGGGACTAGCGGACCAGCAAGAGACCCAGTACTTC.

The chain has TRBV14 and TRBJ1-6; possible D gene TRBD1, 5 bases. This CDR3 spans 13 amino acids. Trimming took off 2 bases at V and 10 bases at J, with 9 bases between the two ends. From germline, CDR1 is SGHDN and CDR2 FVKESK. The CDR3 sequence is CASSQTGGSPLHF. CDR3 bases: TGTGCCAGCAGCCAAACAGGAGGGTCACCCCTCCACTTT.

In its sample, this clonotype was seen a few times. V gene TRBV13 combines with J gene TRBJ2-7; D might be TRBD2 (6 bases). CDR1 is PRHDT and CDR2 is FYEKMQ in the germline V gene (reference sequence). The CDR3 loop spans 14 amino acids. Trimming shortened V by 1 base and J by 2 bases, and 9 bases separated the two germline ends. The CDR3 bases are TGTGCCAGCAGCTTAGACGGGGAGGCCTACGAGCAGTACTTC. Encoded protein: CASSLDGEAYEQYF.

DNA of the CDR3: TGTGCCAGCAGCCGATATTCAGACGGGGCTTCTCGGATTTATGGCTACACCTTC. Encoded protein: CASSRYSDGASRIYGYTF. The genes are TRBV3-1 and TRBJ1-2; weak D call: TRBD1 (5 bases). The CDR3 covers 18 residues. Deletions cut 4 bases from V and 5 bases from J, with 26 bases between. The germline CDR1 and CDR2 sequences are LGHDT and YNNKEL (reference sequence).

This clonotype came up many times. The rearrangement uses TRBV11-2 and TRBJ2-1; TRBD2 matches at 8 bases. Germline loops: CDR1 SGHAT, CDR2 FQNNGV. This CDR3 region has 15 residues. The junction had 9 bases not matched to a gene; V was cut back by 4 bases and J by 7 bases. The CDR3 spells CASSSLGRVGNEQFF. The CDR3 DNA sequence: TGTGCCAGCAGCTCTCTCGGGAGGGTGGGGAATGAGCAGTTCTTC.